The 6 T cell receptor beta chains in this list originate from one sample, sequenced in a study of shared clonotypes between healthy human individuals. Clones were read by immunoSEQ multiplex PCR, and TCRdb kept only the in-frame ones, dropping some. Of 450,000 to 700,000 clones in the sample, around 95% were seen once. Positive CCR7 selection of CD45RO-negative cells yielded the naive CD8 cells, and terminally differentiated effector memory CD45RA+ cells were excluded. Sequencing used naive CD8+ T cells sorted from blood. Source of these receptors: a young woman in good health.

The rearrangement uses TRBV7-9 and TRBJ2-1, with D possibly being TRBD1 or TRBD2 (6 bases each). Germline assignment: CDR1 SEHNR and CDR2 FQNEAQ (reference sequence). Deletions cut 0 bases from V and 7 bases from J, with 13 bases between. The CDR3 sequence is 15 residues long. This CDR3 is CASSLAGGRTNEQFF. CDR3 DNA sequence: TGTGCCAGCAGCTTAGCAGGGGGGCGCACAAATGAGCAGTTCTTC.

The rearrangement uses TRBV19 and TRBJ1-1, with 8 bases lining up with TRBD1. The germline V gene has CDR1 LNHDA and CDR2 SQIVND (reference sequence). The length of the CDR3 is 16 residues. V trimming: 7 bases; J trimming: 7 bases; junction bases outside the gene matches: 17. DNA of the CDR3: TGTGCCAGTATTACACCGTTAGGGACAGGCGAATATGAAGCTTTCTTT. It yields the protein CASITPLGTGEYEAFF.

This sequence joins TRBV28 and TRBJ2-1; 11 nucleotides agree with TRBD1. CDR1 is MDHEN and CDR2 is SYDVKM in the germline V gene. CDR3 length equals 15 residues. V trimming: 6 bases; J trimming: 8 bases; junction bases outside the gene matches: 9. This CDR3 is CASRVVGQGGYEQFF. The CDR3 DNA sequence: TGTGCCAGCAGGGTGGTGGGACAGGGGGGTTATGAGCAGTTCTTC.

The CDR3 DNA follows: TGTGCCAGCAGTCCCCCCCAGGGGACAAACGAGCAGTACTTC. This gives the protein CASSPPQGTNEQYF. The chain carries TRBV27 and TRBJ2-7, with D possibly being TRBD1 (6 bases). The CDR3 has 14 amino acids. Trimming left V 5 bases short and J 5 bases short, with 16 bases between. Germline V gives CDR1 MNHEY, CDR2 SMNVEV (reference sequence).

This chain links TRBV28 with TRBJ1-1, with D tentatively TRBD1 (6 bases). CDR1 and CDR2 from the germline V gene are MDHEN and SYDVKM. With 1 base removed from V and 1 base from J, the gap between germline ends came to 10 bases. CDR3 length equals 15 residues. CDR3 bases: TGTGCCAGCAGTTTATCATCAGGGGCGAACACTGAAGCTTTCTTT. Its protein product is CASSLSSGANTEAFF.

The V and J genes are TRBV29-1 and TRBJ1-2; D not certain. Deletions cut 4 bases from V and 8 bases from J, with 14 bases between. The CDR3 contains 12 residues. Germline lookup yields CDR1 SQVTM and CDR2 ANQGSEA. CDR3 sequence reads: CSVVSQDGGYTF. The CDR3 region has the DNA TGCAGCGTTGTGAGTCAGGACGGGGGCTACACCTTC.